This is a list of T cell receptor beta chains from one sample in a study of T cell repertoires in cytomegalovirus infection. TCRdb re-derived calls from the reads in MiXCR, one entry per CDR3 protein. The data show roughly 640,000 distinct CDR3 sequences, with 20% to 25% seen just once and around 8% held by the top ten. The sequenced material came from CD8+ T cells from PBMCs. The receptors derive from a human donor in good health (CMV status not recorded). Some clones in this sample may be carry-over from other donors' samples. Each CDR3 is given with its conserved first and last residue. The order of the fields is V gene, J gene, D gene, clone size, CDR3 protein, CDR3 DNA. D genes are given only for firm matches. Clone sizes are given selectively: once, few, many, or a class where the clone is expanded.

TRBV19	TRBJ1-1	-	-	CASSIDSTVTEAFF	TGTGCCAGTAGTATAGATTCAACTGTCACTGAAGCTTTCTTT
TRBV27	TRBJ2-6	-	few	CASSLLYTGANVLTF	TGTGCCAGCAGCTTGCTATACACTGGGGCCAACGTCCTGACTTTC
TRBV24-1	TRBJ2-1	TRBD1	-	CATSDSSPGTGLNNEQFF	TGTGCCACCAGTGATTCAAGCCCCGGGACAGGGCTCAACAATGAGCAGTTCTTC
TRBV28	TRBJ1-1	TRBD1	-	CASSPRQGKGGKAFF	TGTGCCAGCAGTCCAAGACAGGGGAAAGGGGGTAAAGCTTTCTTT
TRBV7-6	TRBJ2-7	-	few	CASSQGKGGTYEQYF	TGTGCCAGCAGCCAGGGCAAGGGGGGAACCTACGAGCAGTACTTC
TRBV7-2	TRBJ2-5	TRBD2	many	CASEGAGDWETQYF	TGTGCCAGCGAAGGAGCGGGGGACTGGGAGACCCAGTACTTC
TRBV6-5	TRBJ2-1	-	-	CASSHPTGSWALGNEQFF	TGTGCCAGCAGTCACCCAACAGGGTCGTGGGCCTTGGGGAATGAGCAGTTCTTC
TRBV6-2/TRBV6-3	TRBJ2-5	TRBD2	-	CASSYLRTSEETQYF	TGTGCCAGCAGTTACCTCCGGACTAGCGAAGAGACCCAGTACTTC
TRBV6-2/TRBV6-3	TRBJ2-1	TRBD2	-	CASSWGSRGGWSNEQFF	TGTGCCAGCAGTTGGGGGTCTCGGGGGGGATGGAGCAATGAGCAGTTCTTC
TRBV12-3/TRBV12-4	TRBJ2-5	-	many	CASSDPQETQYF	TGTGCCAGCAGCGACCCCCAAGAGACCCAGTACTTC
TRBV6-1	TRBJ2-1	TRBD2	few	CASTISGASYNEQFF	TGTGCCAGCACCATTAGCGGGGCCTCCTACAATGAGCAGTTCTTC
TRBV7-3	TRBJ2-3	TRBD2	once	CTSSGTSGATDTQYF	TGTACCAGCAGCGGGACTAGCGGGGCCACAGATACGCAGTATTTT
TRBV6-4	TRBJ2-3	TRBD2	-	CASSILAGSSDTQYF	TGTGCCAGCAGTATACTAGCGGGGTCCTCAGATACGCAGTATTTT
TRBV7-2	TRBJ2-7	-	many	CASSFTGTYEQYF	TGTGCCAGCAGCTTCACAGGGACCTACGAGCAGTACTTC
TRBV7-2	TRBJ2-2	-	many	CASSPDDSNTGELFF	TGTGCCAGCAGCCCCGACGACAGCAACACCGGGGAGCTGTTTTTT
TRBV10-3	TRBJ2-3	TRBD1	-	CATGTGEGDTQYF	TGTGCCACCGGGACAGGGGAGGGTGATACGCAGTATTTT
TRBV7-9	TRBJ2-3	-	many	CASSLAERTQYF	TGTGCCAGCAGCTTAGCGGAACGAACGCAGTATTTT
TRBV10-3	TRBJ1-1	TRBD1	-	CAISERGTVTEAFF	TGTGCCATCAGTGAGAGGGGGACAGTCACTGAAGCTTTCTTT
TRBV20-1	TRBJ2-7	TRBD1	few	CSAPYGTGGYEQYF	TGCAGTGCCCCGTACGGGACAGGGGGCTACGAGCAGTACTTC
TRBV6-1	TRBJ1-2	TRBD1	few	CASSSDWTGGLWGYTF	TGTGCCAGCAGTTCGGACTGGACAGGGGGCTTATGGGGCTACACCTTC
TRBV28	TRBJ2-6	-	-	CASSSHLSGANVLTF	TGTGCCAGCAGTTCCCATCTCTCTGGGGCCAACGTCCTGACTTTC
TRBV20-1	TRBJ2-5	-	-	CSARPSLGVWETHYF	TGCAGTGCTAGACCCTCTCTGGGGGTTTGGGAGACCCATTACTTC
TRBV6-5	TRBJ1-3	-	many	CASSTEYSGNTIYF	TGTGCCAGCAGTACCGAGTACTCTGGAAACACCATATATTTT
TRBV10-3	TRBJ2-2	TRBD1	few	CAISTRQGTGELFF	TGTGCCATCAGCACTCGACAGGGCACCGGGGAGCTGTTTTTT
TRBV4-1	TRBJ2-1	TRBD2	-	CASSLNSQRGPIIYNEQFF	TGCGCCAGCAGCCTAAACTCCCAGCGGGGGCCGATAATCTACAATGAGCAGTTCTTC
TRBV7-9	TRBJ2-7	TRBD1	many	CASSSPGQAYEQYF	TGTGCCAGCAGCTCGCCGGGACAGGCCTACGAGCAGTACTTC
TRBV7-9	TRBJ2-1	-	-	CASSKSQGGNEQFF	TGTGCCAGCAGCAAATCGCAGGGGGGGAATGAGCAGTTCTTC
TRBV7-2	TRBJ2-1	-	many	CASSLEVYGEQFF	TGTGCCAGCAGCTTAGAGGTCTACGGTGAGCAGTTCTTC
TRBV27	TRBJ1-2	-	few	CASSFLGSNGYTF	TGTGCCAGCAGTTTTTTGGGCTCAAATGGCTACACCTTC
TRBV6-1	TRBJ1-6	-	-	CVLKEAAHSNSPLHF	TGTGTCCTTAAGGAGGCCGCCCATTCAAATTCACCCCTCCACTTT
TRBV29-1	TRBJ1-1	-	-	CSVVMNTEAFF	TGCAGCGTTGTCATGAACACTGAAGCTTTCTTT
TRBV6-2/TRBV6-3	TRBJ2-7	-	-	CASSYKAEQYF	TGTGCCAGCAGTTACAAAGCCGAGCAGTACTTC
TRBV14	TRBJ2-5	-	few	CASSQDNPGKRLETQYF	TGTGCCAGCAGCCAAGATAATCCAGGGAAGAGACTAGAGACCCAGTACTTC
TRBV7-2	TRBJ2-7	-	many	CASSTNYGEQYF	TGTGCCAGCAGCACAAACTACGGCGAGCAGTACTTC